The TCR beta chain under discussion was sequenced for a study of T cell changes during pregnancy in multiple sclerosis. The method was immunoSEQ multiplex PCR; TCRdb's version includes in-frame clones alone and lacks a portion of them. The data contain tens of thousands of clones, roughly nine tenths of them seen just once; the ten biggest clones take up approximately 0.7%. Trimming took 6 bases from V and 1 from J, leaving 9 bases between them. The CDR3 length is 13 residues. Looked up from germline, CDR1 is MRHNA and CDR2 is SNTAGT. The V and J genes are TRBV6-4 and TRBJ1-1, with D uncertain. This TCR was recovered from a female donor with multiple sclerosis, enrolled in a pregnancy study. Sequencing used CD4+ T cells from peripheral blood mononuclear cells, obtained before pregnancy. The DNA of the CDR3 is TGTGCCAGCAGACTAGGAGCGAACACTGAAGCTTTCTTT. This gives the protein CASRLGANTEAFF.